This is a list of T cell receptor beta chains from one sample in a study of blood T cells in healthy people across ages. TCRdb re-analysed the 5' RACE reads in MiXCR, keeping a single row per CDR3 protein. Of more than 800,000 distinct CDR3 sequences listed, 35% to 50% are singletons. The sequenced material came from blood. The receptors were gathered from a woman aged 60 to 75 in good health. CDR3s include the opening cysteine and the closing phenylalanine or tryptophan. The order of the fields is D gene, J gene, V gene, clone size, CDR3 protein, CDR3 DNA. D genes are given only for firm matches. The size of a clone is reported for some rows only, either as once, few or many, or as a class for expanded clones.

TRBD1	TRBJ1-2	TRBV9	NA	CASSVGQGEVYGYTF	TGTGCCAGCAGCGTAGGGCAGGGGGAAGTCTATGGCTACACCTTC
TRBD1	TRBJ2-6	TRBV27	NA	CASSRDRGLPGANVLTF	TGTGCCAGCAGCCGTGACAGGGGGCTGCCTGGGGCCAACGTCCTGACTTTC
NA	TRBJ2-1	TRBV20-1	few	CSARAPKGGSYNEQFF	TGCAGTGCTAGAGCCCCCAAGGGGGGATCTTACAATGAGCAGTTCTTC
TRBD1	TRBJ2-1	TRBV27	NA	CASSLGQGWREADNEQFF	TGTGCCAGCAGTTTAGGACAGGGATGGCGGGAAGCGGACAATGAGCAGTTCTTC
NA	TRBJ1-2	TRBV12-3/TRBV12-4	NA	CAISGRGGYTF	TGTGCCATTTCAGGGAGGGGCGGCTACACCTTC
NA	TRBJ2-5	TRBV27	NA	CASSLSPRIETQYF	TGTGCCAGCAGTTTATCCCCCCGAATAGAGACCCAGTACTTC
NA	TRBJ1-1	TRBV2	NA	CASSELLEAFF	TGTGCCAGCAGTGAGTTACTTGAAGCTTTCTTT
TRBD1	TRBJ1-2	TRBV9	many	CASSVEGAGNYGYTF	TGTGCCAGCAGCGTAGAGGGGGCGGGGAACTATGGCTACACCTTC
TRBD2	TRBJ2-1	TRBV9	NA	CASSVKGGRGGEQFF	TGTGCCAGCAGCGTAAAGGGCGGGAGGGGAGGAGAGCAGTTCTTC
NA	TRBJ1-4	TRBV7-9	NA	CASSGRRDEKLFF	TGTGCCAGCAGCGGACGCCGAGATGAAAAACTGTTTTTT
TRBD2	TRBJ2-1	TRBV19	NA	CASSKGPGLAATSYNEQFF	TGTGCCAGTAGCAAAGGCCCAGGACTAGCGGCCACTTCCTACAATGAGCAGTTCTTC
NA	TRBJ2-7	TRBV20-1	NA	CSADAGPRSEQYF	TGCAGTGCCGACGCGGGCCCGCGGTCGGAGCAGTACTTC
TRBD1	TRBJ1-5	TRBV5-8	NA	CASREGTGNQPQHF	TGTGCCAGCAGGGAGGGGACAGGCAATCAGCCCCAGCATTTT
NA	TRBJ1-4	TRBV9	NA	CASSVETWGELFF	TGTGCCAGCAGCGTAGAGACGTGGGGAGAACTGTTTTTT
NA	TRBJ2-7	TRBV3-1	NA	CASSQRRQSYEQYF	TGTGCCAGCAGCCAACGCCGACAGTCCTACGAGCAGTACTTC
NA	TRBJ1-2	TRBV18	few	CASSPGGRRLYDYTF	TGTGCCAGCTCACCAGGGGGGCGCAGGCTCTATGACTACACCTTC
NA	TRBJ2-5	TRBV7-8	NA	CASSLAQRTVRGETQYF	TGTGCCAGCAGCTTAGCGCAGAGAACGGTTAGAGGGGAGACCCAGTACTTC
TRBD2	TRBJ2-5	TRBV29-1	once	CSVWLGLASETQYF	TGCAGCGTGTGGCTGGGACTAGCTTCGGAGACCCAGTACTTC
NA	TRBJ2-1	TRBV15	once	CATRRLYNEQFF	TGTGCCACCAGAAGACTATACAATGAGCAGTTCTTC
TRBD2	TRBJ2-7	TRBV12-3/TRBV12-4	NA	CASSRGQGGSLAHEQYF	TGTGCCAGCAGCCGAGGGCAGGGCGGGAGTTTGGCCCACGAGCAGTACTTC
TRBD2	TRBJ2-7	TRBV4-1	few	CASSHVTSGRYEQYF	TGCGCCAGCAGCCACGTGACTAGCGGGAGATACGAGCAGTACTTC
TRBD2	TRBJ2-1	TRBV14	NA	CASSPFAGETQFF	TGTGCCAGCAGCCCATTTGCGGGAGAGACCCAGTTCTTC
TRBD1	TRBJ2-5	TRBV30	NA	CAWGGDRGSETQYF	TGTGCCTGGGGGGGTGACAGGGGGTCAGAGACCCAGTACTTC
NA	TRBJ2-7	TRBV30	many	CAWSRGGQSGEQYF	TGTGCCTGGAGCCGGGGCGGGCAGTCGGGAGAGCAGTACTTC
NA	TRBJ2-7	TRBV11-1	NA	CASSRAGDSYEQYF	TGTGCCAGCAGCCGGGCAGGGGACTCGTACGAGCAGTACTTC
NA	TRBJ1-1	TRBV15	NA	CATSRTVMNTEAFF	TGTGCCACCAGCAGGACAGTTATGAACACTGAAGCTTTCTTT
TRBD2	TRBJ2-7	TRBV29-1	NA	CSALVGGGSYEQYF	TGCAGCGCCCTCGTTGGGGGGGGATCCTACGAGCAGTACTTC
NA	TRBJ2-1	TRBV20-1	NA	CSASSSAGGYNEQFF	TGCAGTGCTAGTTCGTCTGCCGGTGGCTACAATGAGCAGTTCTTC
NA	TRBJ2-5	TRBV24-1	few	CATSDTAPGDETQYF	TGTGCCACCAGTGACACAGCCCCGGGGGATGAGACCCAGTACTTC
NA	TRBJ2-7	TRBV28	NA	CASSSTQLAATGYEQYF	TGTGCCAGCAGCTCAACGCAACTAGCTGCCACTGGGTACGAGCAGTACTTC
TRBD2	TRBJ2-7	TRBV5-1	few	CASSLGEAGGIPSYNEQYF	TGCGCCAGCAGCTTGGGTGAAGCGGGAGGAATACCCTCCTACAATGAGCAGTACTTC
NA	TRBJ2-5	TRBV4-1	NA	CASSQEPRRGAETQYF	TGCGCCAGCAGCCAAGAGCCAAGGAGAGGGGCAGAGACCCAGTACTTC
TRBD1	TRBJ1-2	TRBV6-5	NA	CASSYSVSRDRGFWFPSYGYTF	TGTGCCAGCAGTTACTCGGTGTCACGGGACAGGGGTTTTTGGTTCCCTAGCTATGGCTACACCTTC
TRBD2	TRBJ2-3	TRBV4-2	few	CASSSTIATSGGTDTQYF	TGTGCCAGCAGCTCAACCATCGCGACTAGCGGGGGCACAGATACGCAGTATTTT
NA	TRBJ1-5	TRBV4-1	NA	CASSHGYDQPQHF	TGCGCCAGCAGCCACGGATACGATCAGCCCCAGCATTTT
NA	TRBJ2-1	TRBV12-5	NA	CASGSDRAPYKEQFF	TGTGCTAGTGGGTCGGATCGGGCTCCCTACAAGGAGCAGTTCTTC
NA	TRBJ2-2	TRBV27	NA	CASNPGAGTPGDTGELFF	TGTGCCAGCAACCCCGGGGCGGGCACCCCTGGGGACACCGGGGAGCTGTTTTTT
NA	TRBJ2-1	TRBV14	NA	CASSQGQGVRQFF	TGTGCCAGCAGCCAAGGGCAAGGGGTCCGGCAGTTCTTC
NA	TRBJ2-3	TRBV5-1	few	CASSSIITDTQYF	TGCGCCAGCAGCTCGATTATCACAGATACGCAGTATTTT
NA	TRBJ2-7	TRBV3-1	NA	CASSQEVGYPYEQYF	TGTGCCAGCAGCCAAGAAGTCGGCTACCCCTACGAGCAGTACTTC
NA	TRBJ2-7	TRBV2	few	CASRTIGRGEQYF	TGTGCCAGCAGAACGATAGGGCGGGGCGAGCAGTACTTC
NA	TRBJ1-5	TRBV28	NA	CASSLALSNQPQHF	TGTGCCAGCAGTTTGGCCTTGAGCAATCAGCCCCAGCATTTT
NA	TRBJ2-3	TRBV20-1	NA	CSARPPRRDTQYF	TGCAGTGCTCGTCCCCCTCGGCGCGATACGCAGTATTTT
NA	TRBJ2-5	TRBV5-6	NA	CASILGGAGETQYF	TGTGCCAGCATCCTTGGGGGCGCAGGCGAGACCCAGTACTTC
NA	TRBJ2-1	TRBV27	NA	CASSFGQGPFNEQFF	TGTGCCAGCAGTTTCGGGCAGGGGCCCTTCAATGAGCAGTTCTTC
NA	TRBJ2-5	TRBV2	NA	CASSGVWETQYF	TGTGCCAGCAGTGGGGTCTGGGAGACCCAGTACTTC
NA	TRBJ2-7	TRBV10-3	few	CAISETMGDEQYF	TGTGCCATCAGTGAGACGATGGGGGACGAGCAGTACTTC
NA	TRBJ2-5	TRBV7-6	few	CASSRVTGPQETQYF	TGTGCCAGCAGCCGTGTAACAGGGCCCCAAGAGACCCAGTACTTC
TRBD2	TRBJ2-3	TRBV7-2	NA	CASNIGLATDTQYF	TGTGCCAGCAACATCGGACTAGCGACGGATACGCAGTATTTT
NA	TRBJ2-5	TRBV20-1	few	CSARSDETQYF	TGCAGTGCTAGAAGCGACGAGACCCAGTACTTC
TRBD2	TRBJ2-7	TRBV4-2	few	CASSQVAGEPYEQYF	TGTGCCAGCAGCCAAGTGGCGGGAGAACCCTACGAGCAGTACTTC
TRBD2	TRBJ2-1	TRBV24-1	NA	CATSDRSGSAYNEQFF	TGTGCCACCAGTGATCGTAGCGGGAGTGCCTACAATGAGCAGTTCTTC
NA	TRBJ2-1	TRBV14	NA	CASSQANHNEQFF	TGTGCCAGCAGCCAAGCTAACCACAATGAGCAGTTCTTC
TRBD2	TRBJ2-5	TRBV7-8	NA	CASSLGELAAEETQYF	TGTGCCAGCAGCCTCGGGGAACTAGCGGCCGAAGAGACCCAGTACTTC
TRBD2	TRBJ2-1	TRBV6-5	once	CASSYSGTSGRLGNEQFF	TGTGCCAGCAGTTACTCCGGGACTAGCGGGAGGTTGGGTAATGAGCAGTTCTTC
TRBD2	TRBJ2-7	TRBV11-2	NA	CASRSTSGSWDEQYF	TGTGCCAGCAGGTCGACTAGCGGGAGTTGGGACGAGCAGTACTTC
NA	TRBJ2-1	TRBV5-1	NA	CARSLAGGQPLNEQFF	TGCGCCCGCAGCTTGGCCGGGGGACAGCCGCTCAATGAGCAGTTCTTC